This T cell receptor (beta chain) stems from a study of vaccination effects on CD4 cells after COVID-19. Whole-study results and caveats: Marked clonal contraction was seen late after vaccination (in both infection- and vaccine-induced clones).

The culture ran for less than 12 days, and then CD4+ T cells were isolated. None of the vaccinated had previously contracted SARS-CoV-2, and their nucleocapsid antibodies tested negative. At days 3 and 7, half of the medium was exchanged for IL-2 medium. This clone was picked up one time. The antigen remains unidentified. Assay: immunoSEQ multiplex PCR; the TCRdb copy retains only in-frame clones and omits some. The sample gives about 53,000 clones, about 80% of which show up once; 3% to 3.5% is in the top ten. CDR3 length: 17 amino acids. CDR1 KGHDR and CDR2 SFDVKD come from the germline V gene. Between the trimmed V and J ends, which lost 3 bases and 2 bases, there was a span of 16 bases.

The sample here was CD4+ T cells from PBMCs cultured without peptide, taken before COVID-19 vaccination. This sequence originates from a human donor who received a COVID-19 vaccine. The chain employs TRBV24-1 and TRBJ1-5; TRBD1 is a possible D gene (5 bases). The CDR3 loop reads CATSDVRDPEGNQPQHF. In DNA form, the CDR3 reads TGTGCCACCAGTGATGTCCGGGACCCGGAGGGCAATCAGCCCCAGCATTTT.